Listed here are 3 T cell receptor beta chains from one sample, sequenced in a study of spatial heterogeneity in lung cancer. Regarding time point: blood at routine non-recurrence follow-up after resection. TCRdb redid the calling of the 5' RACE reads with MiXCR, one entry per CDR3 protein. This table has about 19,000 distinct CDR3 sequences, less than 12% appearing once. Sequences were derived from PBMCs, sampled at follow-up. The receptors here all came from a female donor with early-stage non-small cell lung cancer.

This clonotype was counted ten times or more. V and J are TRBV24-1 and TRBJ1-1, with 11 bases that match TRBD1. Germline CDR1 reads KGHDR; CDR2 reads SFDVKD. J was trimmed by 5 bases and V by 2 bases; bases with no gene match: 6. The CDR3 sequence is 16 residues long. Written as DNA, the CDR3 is TGTGCCACCAGTGATTCCCCGGGACAGGGGGGAACTGAAGCTTTCTTT. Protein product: CATSDSPGQGGTEAFF.

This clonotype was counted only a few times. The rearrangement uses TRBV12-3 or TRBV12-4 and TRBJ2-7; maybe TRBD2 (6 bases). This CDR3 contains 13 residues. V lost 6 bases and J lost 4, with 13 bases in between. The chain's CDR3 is CASSTGLKYEQYF. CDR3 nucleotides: TGTGCCAGCAGCACGGGACTCAAATACGAGCAGTACTTC.

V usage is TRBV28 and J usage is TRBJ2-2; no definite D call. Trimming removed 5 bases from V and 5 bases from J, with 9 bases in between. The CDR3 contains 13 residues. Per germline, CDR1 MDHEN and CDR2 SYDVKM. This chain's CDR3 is CASSAQETGELFF. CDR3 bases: TGTGCCAGCAGTGCCCAGGAGACCGGGGAGCTGTTTTTT.